This T cell receptor beta chain was recorded in a study of T cells in Graves' hyperthyroidism and ophthalmopathy (dated by TCRdb to between 2017 and 2020). Some background on the complete study: Peripheral blood was sampled at the time of initial diagnosis, prior to any treatment. In about 6 Graves' hyperthyroidism patients, the study also compared T-cell repertoires from thyroid tissue with T-cell repertoires from blood. A discovery cohort of about a hundred patients, about 40 with Graves' ophthalmopathy and approximately 55 with stable Graves' hyperthyroidism, was used to find distinguishing TCR V-J signatures. The approximately 100 discovery patients were randomly split 7:3 into training and test sets. The paper reports TCR Vbeta CDR3 sequencing of some 140 peripheral blood samples: approximately 43 ophthalmopathy, around 80 hyperthyroidism and around 17 progressor patients. After blood sampling, hyperthyroidism patients were treated with methimazole at a starting dose of 30 mg daily, and ophthalmopathy patients were treated with high-dose intravenous methylprednisolone. An independent validation cohort of 18 to 20 hyperthyroidism patients and approximately 17 patients who later progressed to ophthalmopathy tested prospective prediction of ophthalmopathy.

What the research found in general, with its limitations: In validation, the model predicted progression to ophthalmopathy a median of around 6.5 months before onset, with over 60% sensitivity and roughly 72% specificity. A 13 V-J signature model separated ophthalmopathy from stable hyperthyroidism, with approximately 86% sensitivity and approximately 81% specificity in cross-validation and 80%/75% in testing. No statistical method was used to set the sample size in advance, and investigators knew the group allocation. Blood samples also contained most of the expanded thyroid clonotypes (frequency above 0.001), which suggests that blood repertoires may reflect thyroid immune responses.

Stable Graves' hyperthyroidism was defined as no progression to ophthalmopathy during 18 months of follow-up. Hyperthyroidism patients were aged 18 to 65 years and newly diagnosed, with disease duration of less than 2 months. Patients with uncontrolled infections, other autoimmune diseases, pregnancy or lactation were excluded. Diagnoses were established on the basis of clinical symptoms, serum thyroxine and TRAb, thyroid ultrasound, and orbital computed tomography. PBMCs were isolated from approximately 10 ml of fresh peripheral blood by Ficoll-Paque density gradient centrifugation. Total RNA was extracted with Trizol reagent, and quality was checked on an Agilent 2100 Bioanalyzer. This clonotype was detected many times. The target of this receptor is not known. Base qualities are not recorded, but no much larger clone differs from it by a single base. Amplification of TCR beta CDR3 regions was carried out from RNA transcripts. A first-round RT-PCR of the TCR CDR3 used the HTBI primer set with the Qiagen OneStep RT-PCR kit. A second multiplex PCR round built the libraries, followed by size selection and purification. The libraries were sequenced on an Illumina HiSeq2000 using paired-end 100 bp reads. On the authors' methods: SOAPnuke was used to process the raw data, with reads discarded if the reads contained adapters or uncalled bases, had a mean Phred below 15, or lacked an exact constant-primer or identifier match. High-quality paired reads were merged using COPE v1.2.5, and each unique nucleotide sequence was defined as a clonotype. MiTCR v1.1 was used to align the clonotypes against IMGT TRBV, TRBD and TRBJ reference segments. Only V-J combinations with frequency above 0.0001, covering roughly 99% of repertoires, were analysed. A TCS score was defined as the ratio between F50 (clonal expansion) and ExV (chaos), using BLOSUM62-based TCRdist between CDR3 peptides within each V-J. Welch's t-statistics and random forest reduced fewer than 550 V-J features to 10 to 15, which were used in a naive Bayes classifier (R e1071). TCRdb cleaned the public reads at Q25 with fastp, built clones with MiXCR and kept in-frame beta chains. CDR3 protein duplicates are merged, each entry listing the most common genes and DNA. TCRdb, rather than the study authors, made the V and J calls. This sample lists roughly 170,000 distinct CDR3 sequences; more than 15% were detected once. 25% to 35% of the sample is held by the ten biggest clonotypes.

The germline V gene provides CDR1 MDHEN and CDR2 SYDVKM. V has 6 bases trimmed and J has 7 bases trimmed; junction bases matching no gene number 5. Including cysteine and phenylalanine, the CDR3 has 13 amino acids. Kept here is only the CDR3 DNA, which spans 39 bases and is read in frame from base 1. The V and J segments used are TRBV28 and TRBJ1-5, with TRBD1 matching 8 junction bases. The sequenced material came from blood. This sequence was found in a woman between 50 and 59 years old with Graves' hyperthyroidism. The CDR3 is CASRTGADQPQHF. The sequenced DNA: TGTGCCAGCAGGACAGGGGCGGACCAGCCCCAGCATTTT.